This TCR beta chain was observed in a study of blood T cells in healthy people across ages (dated by TCRdb to about 2015). Study-level background: In model experiments, template switching captured roughly one uniquely barcoded TCR beta cDNA molecule for every two T cells. To track age-related changes in TCR beta repertoire diversity, the study relied on deep sequencing normalized with unique cDNA molecular identifiers. The donors were divided into four age groups: young (average approximately 15 years), middle-aged (around 37), aged (62) and long-lived (roughly 82). Two additional independent replicas of 1 million unique cDNA reads from the same blood draw were analyzed for two donors (one aged 18 to 29 and one aged 80 or older).

Systemically healthy Caucasian individuals from Russia, 39 in total and aged roughly 6 to 100 years, were included as donors. Approximately 9.7 milliliters of peripheral blood were drawn from each donor into EDTA-treated Vacutainer tubes. Ficoll-Paque density-gradient centrifugation was used to isolate PBMCs, with at least 6.5 million per sample. Total RNA, at least 5.5 micrograms per sample, was extracted from PBMCs with Trizol reagent. Naive CD45RAhigh/CD27high T cell percentages were measured by flow cytometry on a PBMC aliquot from every donor. The investigation overall reported the following: The CMV infection status of donors was not known, potentially confounding age-related changes in expanded clonotypes. Observed TCR beta diversity per million T cells fell roughly linearly with age, and a significant reduction was already apparent by age around 39. Compared with the aged group, more naive CD4+ T cells, fewer expanded clones and increased TCR diversity were shown by the long-lived group, suggesting age selection. Estimates of total diversity from one million sequenced T cells were regarded as lower bounds and underestimates. Bulk unsorted PBMC profiling prevented conclusive comparison of naive and antigen-experienced compartments. A strong correlation was found between observed TCR beta diversity and the percentage of naive T cells measured by flow cytometry.

This clonotype was seen more than once but under ten times. Its cognate antigen has yet to be identified. Base qualities are missing; no much larger clone stands one base away. Receptor libraries were prepared by 5' RACE. Sequencer: Illumina HiSeq 2500. A second PCR of about 7 to 12 cycles was run with a J-beta primer mix and a sample-barcoded 5' primer. A template-switch 5' adaptor carrying 12 random nucleotides introduced a unique molecular identifier onto each TCR beta cDNA molecule. At least 2.5 million CDR3-containing paired-end reads were obtained from each sample. All of the RNA was converted into first-strand cDNA using the Mint cDNA synthesis kit, with a TRBC-specific oligonucleotide serving as the primer. All cDNA was treated with uracil-DNA glycosylase and then went through a first 18-cycle PCR with the universal primers M1SS and BC2_uni_R. Per the original workflow: For normalization, 1 million high-quality reads, each with a distinct molecular identifier, were randomly selected from each sample. Reads with shared molecular identifiers were discarded instead of being binned into consensus sequences. MiTCR, run with a Q25 quality threshold and the strictest error-elimination algorithm, handled CDR3 identification, clonotype clustering and error correction. A nonparametric unseen species model using Euler transformation provided a lower-bound estimate of total TCR beta diversity. TCRdb reprocessing: public reads trimmed at Q25 with fastp, clones called with MiXCR, in-frame beta chains kept. Duplicate CDR3 protein sequences are folded into a single record with the most common DNA and genes. The V and J calls reflect TCRdb's pipeline rather than the authors' work. This sample comprises 800,000 or so distinct CDR3 sequences, 20% to 25% of them detected only once. Clones ranked in the top ten supply around 3.6% of the sample.

From a lookup of the germline V gene (reference sequence), CDR1 and CDR2 are SEHNR and FQNEAQ. The CDR3 runs 15 residues from the cysteine to the phenylalanine. The retained sequence is limited to the CDR3, 45 bases, with the frame set at the first base. These same records also appear under a second study, on T cells of mothers and their children. That second report states: The donors were nine systemically healthy Caucasian individuals, made up of three mothers and their six children. cDNA synthesis consumed the entire amount of extracted RNA, loaded at approximately 1.5 ug RNA in each 15 ul reaction. In the second PCR, sample barcodes and 2-4 random nucleotides were introduced via the M1S primer. Each mother yielded over 9.5 million TCR beta CDR3 reads and each child some 3 million reads. Thymic selection similarly shapes TCR recombination output in related and unrelated pairs, with minor effect from inherited differences. Related mother-child pairs always showed normalized repertoire overlap that was slightly higher than in unrelated mother-child pairs, though the difference was never significant. Persistent microchimeric T cell clones were not detected, at a sensitivity of approximately 100 clones per million clonotypes. To look for features that set related mother-child pairs apart from unrelated individuals, the researchers ran deep NGS to compare the TCR beta repertoires of mothers and children. Mothers averaged around 40 +/- 4 years of age and children averaged around 10 +/- 4 years. Libraries were sequenced on Illumina HiSeq 2000 with 100+100 nt paired-end reads after adapter ligation with NEBNext reagents. Mother and child libraries were prepared a month apart and sequenced in separate runs to prevent cross-contamination. Each donor had between roughly 450,000 and 2,300,000 distinct TCR beta clonotypes identified. Naive TCR beta clonotypes were estimated from low-frequency clonotypes matched to each donor's FACS-determined naive share, without sorting.

The chain joins TRBV7-9 to TRBJ2-5; tentative D gene TRBD1, with 7 bases matching. The J call may be faulty, since TRBJ2-7 better matches the DNA end. This TCR came from a boy younger than 18 in good health. The sample comprised blood. The CDR3 protein: CASSLAEGQLYEQYF. The nucleotides read TGTGCCAGCAGCTTAGCGGAGGGACAGCTATACGAGCAGTACTTC.